Only one count was recorded for the clone carrying this T cell receptor beta chain. Its antigen is not identified. The data stem from a study of cytomegalovirus exposure and HLA in healthy donors. At the level of the study: Earlier results showed roughly 120 million unique TCR beta sequences derived from about 179 million T cells. Study results and caveats: Links to common viral pathogens appeared, in a later analysis, for several of the most significant clusters. Earlier analysis found most TCR beta V segments productive about 87% or about 30% of the time. It was 164 TCR beta chains that were listed as cytomegalovirus-associated.

Trimming stripped 4 bases from V and 3 bases from J, with 12 bases between. The germline V gene has CDR1 PRHDT and CDR2 FYEKMQ (reference sequence). The CDR3 is 14 residues long. The PCR was carried out with 60 Vbeta primers and 13 Jbeta primers. Assay: immunoSEQ multiplex PCR; the TCRdb copy retains only in-frame clones and omits some. The data show 120,000 or so clones, with 60% to 85% seen just once and 3.4% held by the top ten. The sequence came from a man aged 25 to 40 in good health and CMV-seronegative. This chain joins TRBV13 and TRBJ2-5; D is unclear. Sequencing used PBMCs. The CDR3 region is CASSYDLVEETQYF. The CDR3 DNA reads as TGTGCCAGCAGCTATGATCTGGTAGAAGAGACCCAGTACTTC. Complete variable domain (other parts from reference TRBV13 and TRBJ2-5): AAGVIQSPRHLIKEKRETATLKCYPIPRHDTVYWYQQGPGQDPQFLISFYEKMQSDKGSIPDRFSAQQFSDYHSELNMSSLELGDSALYFCASSYDLVEETQYFGPGTRLLVL.